A selection of T cell receptor beta chains follows, all from one sample in a study of cytomegalovirus exposure and HLA in healthy donors. Some clones are missing from TCRdb's copy, which holds only in-frame ones; the method was immunoSEQ multiplex PCR. The repertoire holds 160,000 or so clones, around 78% seen once, with approximately 1% in the top ten. The material sequenced was PBMCs. The receptors stem from a middle-aged woman in good health and CMV-seronegative. The CDR3 runs from the conserved cysteine through the conserved F or W. Each record gives: V gene, D gene, J gene, clone size, CDR3 DNA, CDR3 protein. D genes are given only for firm matches. Rows give clone size only sometimes, using once, few, many, or a class for an expanded clone.

TRBV7-2	TRBD2	TRBJ2-1	NA	TGTGCCAGCAGCTCGGGGGCGTCTAGCGGGTACAATGAGCAGTTCTTC	CASSSGASSGYNEQFF
TRBV5-6	TRBD1	TRBJ2-1	NA	TGTGCCAGCAGCTTCGGGACAGTCAATGAGCAGTTCTTC	CASSFGTVNEQFF
TRBV20-1	NA	TRBJ2-1	NA	TGCAGTGCTAGACCCAGCAATGAGCAGTTCTTC	CSARPSNEQFF
TRBV5-1	TRBD1	TRBJ2-2	once	TGCGCCAGCAGCCGAGGGACAGTAGACACCGGGGAGCTGTTTTTT	CASSRGTVDTGELFF
TRBV5-4	NA	TRBJ1-1	few	TGTGCCAGCAGCTTGGCGACAGGTATGAACACTGAAGCTTTCTTT	CASSLATGMNTEAFF
TRBV6-4	TRBD2	TRBJ2-1	few	TGTGCCAGCAGTGTGCGGGAGGGGAATGAGCAGTTCTTC	CASSVREGNEQFF
TRBV2	TRBD2	TRBJ2-3	NA	TGTGCCAGCAGTGTGGGGAGGGCGGGAGATACGCAGTATTTT	CASSVGRAGDTQYF
TRBV19	NA	TRBJ1-1	once	TGTGCCAGTAGTAGCGGGATTTTCAACACTGAAGCTTTCTTT	CASSSGIFNTEAFF
TRBV30	NA	TRBJ1-4	once	TGTGCCTGGAGTCTCTCCTGGGCCCCGGAAAAACTGTTTTTT	CAWSLSWAPEKLFF
TRBV7-3	TRBD1	TRBJ1-1	NA	TGTGCCAGCAGCCGTTCCGGACAGGCTGACACTGAAGCTTTCTTT	CASSRSGQADTEAFF
TRBV6-5	NA	TRBJ1-1	NA	TGTGCCAGCAGTCCGGTTGGAGGGATGAACACTGAAGCTTTCTTT	CASSPVGGMNTEAFF
TRBV7-9	TRBD1	TRBJ1-3	NA	TGTGCCAGTCGGGGACAGATCTCTGGAAACACCATATATTTT	CASRGQISGNTIYF
TRBV10-3	TRBD1	TRBJ1-4	medium-sized	TGTGCCATCAGTAGGGGGCACAATGAAAAACTGTTTTTT	CAISRGHNEKLFF
TRBV7-3	NA	TRBJ2-2	once	TGTGCCAGCAGCTTAAAAACGTTGAGTGGGGTAGGGGCTACCGGGGAGCTGTTTTTT	CASSLKTLSGVGATGELFF
TRBV2	NA	TRBJ1-1	NA	TGTGCCAGCAGAAGTCAGGGGAGGAACACTGAAGCTTTCTTT	CASRSQGRNTEAFF
TRBV2	TRBD2	TRBJ2-5	NA	TGTGCCACTAAGACTAGCGGGATGGAGGCAGAGACCCAGTACTTC	CATKTSGMEAETQYF
TRBV6-1	NA	TRBJ2-3	NA	TGTGCCAGCAGTGAACATTTACAGGGCCCAGATACGCAGTATTTT	CASSEHLQGPDTQYF
TRBV9	TRBD2	TRBJ2-7	NA	TGTGCCAGCAGCCCGCGACTAGCGGGAGCCTACGAGCAGTACTTC	CASSPRLAGAYEQYF
TRBV4-1	TRBD2	TRBJ2-5	NA	TGCGCCAGCAGCCAAGAGATTGCGGGAGGGAGAGAGACCCAGTACTTC	CASSQEIAGGRETQYF
TRBV19	NA	TRBJ1-5	few	TGTGCCAGTAGTACCCAAAGGGGGGTTGCGGGGGGTAGCAATCAGCCCCAGCATTTT	CASSTQRGVAGGSNQPQHF
TRBV5-1	TRBD1	TRBJ1-1	NA	TGCGCCAGCCTCCAGGGACAGGGGGGTACTGAAGCTTTCTTT	CASLQGQGGTEAFF
TRBV9	NA	TRBJ2-1	NA	TGTGCCAGCAGCGTCCTCCCCAGCTCCTACAATGAGCAGTTCTTC	CASSVLPSSYNEQFF
TRBV9	NA	TRBJ1-2	NA	TGTGCCAGCAGCCCCAGAGATGTCGGCTCCCGAGGAGCTAACTATGGCTACACCTTC	CASSPRDVGSRGANYGYTF
TRBV10-2	NA	TRBJ1-1	few	TGCGCCAGCAGAGACCGGACTGACCCCACTGAAGCTTTCTTT	CASRDRTDPTEAFF
TRBV21-1	NA	TRBJ2-1	NA	TGTGCCAGCAACCAAAAGGAGGAGGAGCAGTTCTTC	CASNQKEEEQFF
TRBV2	NA	TRBJ1-5	few	TGTGCCAGCCGATTCTCAGGACAGCATAGCAATCAGCCCCAGCATTTT	CASRFSGQHSNQPQHF
TRBV7-8	NA	TRBJ1-5	NA	TGTGCCAGCAGCTTCTCCTTGTCTCAGCCCCAGCATTTT	CASSFSLSQPQHF
TRBV11-3	NA	TRBJ1-1	NA	TGTGCCAGCGGAGGGGGGGCGGTGAACACTGAAGCTTTCTTT	CASGGGAVNTEAFF
TRBV6-5	NA	TRBJ1-2	once	TGTGCCAGCAGTTACGGGGGGGGAGGAGGCGGCTACACCTTC	CASSYGGGGGGYTF
TRBV25-1	NA	TRBJ2-7	once	TGTGCCAGCAGTGGGGGGCCGGGCTACGAGCAGTACTTC	CASSGGPGYEQYF
TRBV28	NA	TRBJ1-1	once	TGTGCCAGCAGTTTATACCCGATAGGGACTGTGAACACTGAAGCTTTCTTT	CASSLYPIGTVNTEAFF
TRBV7-9	NA	TRBJ1-1	NA	TGTGCCAGCAGCTTATTAACGGGGAACACTGAAGCTTTCTTT	CASSLLTGNTEAFF
TRBV27	NA	TRBJ2-7	NA	TGTGCCAGCAGTTTATCGATCCCTAAAGCGCTAGCCTACGAGCAGTACTTC	CASSLSIPKALAYEQYF
TRBV7-9	TRBD1	TRBJ2-3	NA	TGTGCCAGCAGCTCCGGAGACAGGGACACAGATACGCAGTATTTT	CASSSGDRDTDTQYF
TRBV7-9	TRBD1	TRBJ2-4	NA	TGTGCCAGCAGCTTGGGACAGGGGAACATTCAGTACTTC	CASSLGQGNIQYF
TRBV6-6	TRBD1	TRBJ2-4	once	TGTGCCAGCAGTTACTCTGGGACAGGGGAAAACATTCAGTACTTC	CASSYSGTGENIQYF
TRBV2	TRBD2	TRBJ2-1	NA	TGTGCCAGCAGTCGTTCTAGCGGAGCCAATAATGAGCAGTTCTTC	CASSRSSGANNEQFF
TRBV27	TRBD2	TRBJ2-1	once	TGTGCCAGCAGGCCTGGGACTAAGTTTGGAAATGAGCAGTTCTTC	CASRPGTKFGNEQFF
TRBV20-1	TRBD2	TRBJ2-7	NA	TGCAGTGCCGGACTAGTCGAGGAGCAGTACTTC	CSAGLVEEQYF